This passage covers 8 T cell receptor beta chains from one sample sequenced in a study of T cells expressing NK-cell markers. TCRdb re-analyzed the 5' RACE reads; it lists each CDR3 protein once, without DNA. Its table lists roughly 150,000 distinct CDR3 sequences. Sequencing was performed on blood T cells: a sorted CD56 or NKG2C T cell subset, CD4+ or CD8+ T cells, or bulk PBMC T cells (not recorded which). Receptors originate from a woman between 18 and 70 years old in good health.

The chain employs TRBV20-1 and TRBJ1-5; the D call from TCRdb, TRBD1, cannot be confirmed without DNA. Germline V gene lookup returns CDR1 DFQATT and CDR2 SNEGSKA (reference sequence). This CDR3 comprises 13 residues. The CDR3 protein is CSARYPGSQPQHF.

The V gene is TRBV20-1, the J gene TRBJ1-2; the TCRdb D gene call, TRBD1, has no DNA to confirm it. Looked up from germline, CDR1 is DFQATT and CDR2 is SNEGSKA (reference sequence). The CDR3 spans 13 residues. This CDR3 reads CSARRGPNYGYTF.

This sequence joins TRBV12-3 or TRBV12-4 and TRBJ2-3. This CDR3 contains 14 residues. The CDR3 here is CASSPITPYYTQYF.

The CDR3 sequence is CASSVLRNTGELFF. V gene TRBV2 combines with J gene TRBJ2-2. Germline CDR1 is SNHLY and CDR2 is FYNNEI. The CDR3 has 14 residues.

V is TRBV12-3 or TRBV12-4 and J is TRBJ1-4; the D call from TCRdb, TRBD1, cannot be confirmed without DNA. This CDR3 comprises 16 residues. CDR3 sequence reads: CASSISGTGADEKLFF.

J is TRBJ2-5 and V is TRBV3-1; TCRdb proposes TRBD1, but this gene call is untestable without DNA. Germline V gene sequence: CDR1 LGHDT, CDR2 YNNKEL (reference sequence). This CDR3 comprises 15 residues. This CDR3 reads CASRPYDREWETQYF.

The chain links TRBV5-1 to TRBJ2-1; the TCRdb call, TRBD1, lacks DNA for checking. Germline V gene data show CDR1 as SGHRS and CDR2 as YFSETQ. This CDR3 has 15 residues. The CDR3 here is CASSLGGGLNNEQFF.

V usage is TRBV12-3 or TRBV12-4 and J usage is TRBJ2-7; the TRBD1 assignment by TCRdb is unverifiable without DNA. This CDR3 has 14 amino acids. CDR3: CASTRTEISYEQYF.